This T cell receptor (beta chain) came from a study of monozygotic twins with inflammatory bowel disease. Whole-study results and caveats: Part of the variability in patient repertoires may have come from differing immunosuppressive treatments. Those with IBD had lower TCRbeta diversity (inverse Simpson) than their healthy co-twins did.

Investigators made cDNA in eight separate reactions per sample. TCRdb reprocessed the 5' RACE reads; each CDR3 protein has one entry and no DNA is given. The listing records fewer than 350,000 distinct CDR3 sequences. CDR1 and CDR2 (germline): LNHNV, YYDKDF (reference sequence). This CDR3 contains 18 residues. About this clonotype itself: What it binds is not known.

Sequencing input: blood. The V call is TRBV15, the J call TRBJ2-7; as DNA is missing, the TRBD2 call by TCRdb cannot be tested. The sequence was obtained from a human donor with ulcerative colitis or Crohn's disease, or a healthy co-twin of an affected twin (not recorded which). The CDR3 loop is CATSRDRGLLAGAYEQYF.